The subject of this entry is one T cell receptor (beta chain). Antigen: not known. The data are from a study of glioma-infiltrating T cells after dendritic cell vaccination. Turning to the study itself: Glioblastoma patients came from Phase I and II dendritic cell vaccination trials. Study outcomes and limitations: The cohort had few patients with full blood and tumor sets. Estimated pretreatment TIL content predicted outcome after dendritic cell vaccination.

Time point specified: after dendritic cell vaccination, including at tumor progression/relapse. Primers: 60 V beta forward and 13 J beta reverse. TCRdb keeps only in-frame clones here, not all; method: immunoSEQ multiplex PCR. The sample shows roughly 62,000 clones, about 79% of them seen only once. This CDR3 has 14 residues. Trimming stripped 0 bases from V and 4 bases from J, with 9 bases between. Germline loops: CDR1 LNHNV, CDR2 YYDKDF (reference sequence). The source is a human donor with glioblastoma. Sample: blood, taken after dendritic cell vaccination. This sequence joins TRBV15 and TRBJ1-2, with D uncertain. The CDR3 DNA reads TGTGCCACCAGCAGAGATCTTAACAGCTATGGCTACACCTTC. It is translated as CATSRDLNSYGYTF.